These T cell receptor beta chains were read from a single sample in a study of blood T cell repertoires in COVID-19. The assay was immunoSEQ multiplex PCR, and TCRdb's table has in-frame clones only and misses some. The sample includes 84,000 or so clones, 83% of them seen just once. Sequenced: peripheral blood. Receptors were obtained from a woman over 75 with acute or convalescent COVID-19. Both conserved end residues are trimmed from each CDR3. D genes are given only for firm matches. Rows give clone size only sometimes, using once, few, many, or a class for an expanded clone.

-	once	TRBJ2-3	TRBV7-5	ARSPRLAGYTDTQY
-	-	TRBJ2-2	TRBV12-3/TRBV12-4	ASSLVAGGELF
-	-	TRBJ2-5	TRBV5-1	ASSLGAGGVSGETQY
-	-	TRBJ1-2	TRBV7-2	ASSTWTDNYGYT
TRBD1	-	TRBJ1-1	TRBV6-5	ASSPGTGGREAF
TRBD1	-	TRBJ1-1	TRBV28	ASSATDRVWAF
TRBD1	-	TRBJ1-1	TRBV3-1/TRBV3-2	ASSPTGQGRTEAF
-	few	TRBJ1-2	TRBV5-1	APRDTRS
-	-	TRBJ2-3	TRBV6-5	ASSLGTSTDTQY
-	-	TRBJ2-3	TRBV6-1	ASSERSSTDTQY
TRBD1	-	TRBJ1-4	TRBV5-1	ASSYRQGSEKLF
TRBD2	-	TRBJ2-5	TRBV5-5	ASSTLAGGPETQY
TRBD1	few	TRBJ1-2	TRBV4-1	ASSQDLIGTGSGYT
-	-	TRBJ2-3	TRBV5-1	ASSLDVLGDTQY
TRBD2	once	TRBJ2-3	TRBV5-1	ASSLGLAGEDTQY
-	-	TRBJ1-5	TRBV6-6	ASSYQGAGNQPQH
-	once	TRBJ2-7	TRBV5-5	ASSRKADSYEQY
-	once	TRBJ1-2	TRBV29-1	SVYTPGTNYGYT
-	-	TRBJ2-7	TRBV11-2	ASSPRELAYWDVYEQY
-	-	TRBJ1-1	TRBV18	ASSPPANTEAF
TRBD1	-	TRBJ1-1	TRBV12-5	ASGLGGTGGRNTEAF
-	-	TRBJ2-7	TRBV21-1	ASSLSGGFNEQY
-	few	TRBJ1-2	TRBV13	ASSRGRGNGYT
-	few	TRBJ1-2	TRBV7-9	AIAQGKGYGYT